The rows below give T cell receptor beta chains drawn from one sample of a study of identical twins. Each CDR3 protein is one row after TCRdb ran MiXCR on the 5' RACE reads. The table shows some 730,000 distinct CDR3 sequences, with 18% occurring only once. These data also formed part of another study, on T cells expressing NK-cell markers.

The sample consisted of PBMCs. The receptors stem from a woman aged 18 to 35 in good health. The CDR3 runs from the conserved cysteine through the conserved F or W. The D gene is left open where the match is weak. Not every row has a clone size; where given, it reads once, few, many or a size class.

CDR3 protein: CSARDRPSGSYEQYF; CDR3 DNA: TGCAGTGCTAGAGATAGACCTAGCGGGAGTTACGAGCAGTACTTC; V gene: TRBV20-1; J gene: TRBJ2-7; D gene: TRBD2; CDR3 length: 15; clone size: NA
CDR3 protein: CASSTGPYEQYF; CDR3 DNA: TGTGCCAGCAGCACAGGTCCCTACGAGCAGTACTTC; V gene: TRBV7-8; J gene: TRBJ2-7; D gene: NA; CDR3 length: 12; clone size: NA
CDR3 protein: CASSVSVGQETQYF; CDR3 DNA: TGCGCCAGCAGTGTTTCGGTAGGGCAAGAGACCCAGTACTTC; V gene: TRBV10-2; J gene: TRBJ2-5; D gene: NA; CDR3 length: 14; clone size: few
CDR3 protein: CASSLQTINEQFF; CDR3 DNA: TGCGCCAGCAGCTTGCAGACTATAAATGAGCAGTTCTTC; V gene: TRBV5-1; J gene: TRBJ2-1; D gene: NA; CDR3 length: 13; clone size: NA
CDR3 protein: CASSFGRGREKLFF; CDR3 DNA: TGTGCCAGCAGCTTTGGGAGGGGGCGCGAAAAACTGTTTTTT; V gene: TRBV11-3; J gene: TRBJ1-4; D gene: TRBD1; CDR3 length: 14; clone size: NA
CDR3 protein: CASSTSGVTDTQYF; CDR3 DNA: TGTGCCAGCAGTACTAGCGGGGTCACAGATACGCAGTATTTT; V gene: TRBV12-3/TRBV12-4; J gene: TRBJ2-3; D gene: TRBD2; CDR3 length: 14; clone size: few
CDR3 protein: CSAEEGVGPETQYF; CDR3 DNA: TGCAGTGCTGAGGAGGGAGTGGGTCCAGAGACCCAGTACTTC; V gene: TRBV20-1; J gene: TRBJ2-5; D gene: NA; CDR3 length: 14; clone size: NA
CDR3 protein: CASSPGTTSGGSDEQFF; CDR3 DNA: TGTGCCAGCAGCCCCGGCACCACTAGCGGGGGTTCAGATGAGCAGTTCTTC; V gene: TRBV12-3/TRBV12-4; J gene: TRBJ2-1; D gene: TRBD2; CDR3 length: 17; clone size: NA
CDR3 protein: CASSKLGQASGELFF; CDR3 DNA: TGCGCCAGCAGCAAATTAGGACAGGCCTCCGGGGAGCTGTTTTTT; V gene: TRBV5-1; J gene: TRBJ2-2; D gene: TRBD1; CDR3 length: 15; clone size: few
CDR3 protein: CASSLKAGNQPQHF; CDR3 DNA: TGTGCCAGCAGCTTGAAAGCCGGGAATCAGCCCCAGCATTTT; V gene: TRBV7-2; J gene: TRBJ1-5; D gene: NA; CDR3 length: 14; clone size: NA
CDR3 protein: CASSSTGSYEQFF; CDR3 DNA: TGCGCCAGCAGCTCCACGGGTTCGTATGAGCAGTTCTTC; V gene: TRBV5-1; J gene: TRBJ2-1; D gene: NA; CDR3 length: 13; clone size: NA
CDR3 protein: CASSSWTGRYGYTF; CDR3 DNA: TGTGCCAGCAGTTCGTGGACAGGGCGGTATGGCTACACCTTC; V gene: TRBV12-3/TRBV12-4; J gene: TRBJ1-2; D gene: TRBD1; CDR3 length: 14; clone size: few
CDR3 protein: CASSYGGLVGGRF; CDR3 DNA: TGTGCCAGCAGTTACGGCGGACTAGTAGGGGGGAGGTTC; V gene: TRBV6-2/TRBV6-3; J gene: TRBJ2-1; D gene: NA; CDR3 length: 13; clone size: NA
CDR3 protein: CSASMGQGWDTQYF; CDR3 DNA: TGCAGTGCTAGTATGGGACAGGGCTGGGATACGCAGTATTTT; V gene: TRBV20-1; J gene: TRBJ2-3; D gene: TRBD1; CDR3 length: 14; clone size: few
CDR3 protein: CAIPSRLAGGFEGLGEQFF; CDR3 DNA: TGTGCCATCCCTTCCCGACTAGCGGGAGGGTTTGAGGGTTTGGGTGAGCAGTTCTTC; V gene: TRBV2; J gene: TRBJ2-1; D gene: TRBD2; CDR3 length: 19; clone size: NA
CDR3 protein: CASSARVYGDYTF; CDR3 DNA: TGTGCCAGCAGCGCACGGGTCTATGGCGACTACACCTTC; V gene: TRBV7-6; J gene: TRBJ1-2; D gene: NA; CDR3 length: 13; clone size: few
CDR3 protein: CASSGQGADTQYF; CDR3 DNA: TGCGCCAGCAGTGGGCAGGGCGCAGATACGCAGTATTTT; V gene: TRBV5-1; J gene: TRBJ2-3; D gene: NA; CDR3 length: 13; clone size: many
CDR3 protein: CASSLGPAGNTIYF; CDR3 DNA: TGTGCCAGCAGCTTGGGGCCAGCTGGAAACACCATATATTTT; V gene: TRBV7-3; J gene: TRBJ1-3; D gene: NA; CDR3 length: 14; clone size: few
CDR3 protein: CASSSSQGAYNEQFF; CDR3 DNA: TGTGCCAGCAGCTCCTCACAGGGGGCCTACAATGAGCAGTTCTTC; V gene: TRBV5-5; J gene: TRBJ2-1; D gene: TRBD1; CDR3 length: 15; clone size: many
CDR3 protein: CASTAQGYLGDTQYF; CDR3 DNA: TGTGCCAGCACTGCCCAGGGATACCTAGGAGATACGCAGTATTTT; V gene: TRBV5-6; J gene: TRBJ2-3; D gene: NA; CDR3 length: 15; clone size: few
CDR3 protein: CASSLWRFDTIYF; CDR3 DNA: TGTGCCAGCAGTTTGTGGAGGTTTGACACCATATATTTT; V gene: TRBV12-3/TRBV12-4; J gene: TRBJ1-3; D gene: NA; CDR3 length: 13; clone size: NA
CDR3 protein: CASSLDRDRGRSGELFF; CDR3 DNA: TGTGCCAGCAGTTTAGACCGGGACAGGGGACGATCCGGGGAGCTGTTTTTT; V gene: TRBV27; J gene: TRBJ2-2; D gene: TRBD1; CDR3 length: 17; clone size: few
CDR3 protein: CSAPGGSRYGYTF; CDR3 DNA: TGCAGTGCTCCGGGAGGCAGCCGCTATGGCTACACCTTC; V gene: TRBV20-1; J gene: TRBJ1-2; D gene: NA; CDR3 length: 13; clone size: NA
CDR3 protein: CASSWREGTYNEQFF; CDR3 DNA: TGTGCCAGCAGCTGGCGGGAGGGCACCTACAATGAGCAGTTCTTC; V gene: TRBV12-3/TRBV12-4; J gene: TRBJ2-1; D gene: TRBD2; CDR3 length: 15; clone size: many
CDR3 protein: CAWWTGPEAFF; CDR3 DNA: TGTGCCTGGTGGACAGGACCGGAAGCTTTCTTT; V gene: TRBV30; J gene: TRBJ1-1; D gene: TRBD1; CDR3 length: 11; clone size: NA
CDR3 protein: CASSAALDYEQYF; CDR3 DNA: TGTGCCAGCAGCGCGGCACTAGACTACGAGCAGTACTTC; V gene: TRBV9; J gene: TRBJ2-7; D gene: NA; CDR3 length: 13; clone size: NA
CDR3 protein: CASSTMNQGTQYF; CDR3 DNA: TGTGCCAGCAGTACGATGAACCAGGGAACCCAGTACTTC; V gene: TRBV12-3/TRBV12-4; J gene: TRBJ2-5; D gene: NA; CDR3 length: 13; clone size: NA
CDR3 protein: CASSARPARVHNEQFF; CDR3 DNA: TGTGCCAGCAGCGCACGGCCCGCACGCGTGCACAATGAGCAGTTCTTC; V gene: TRBV5-4; J gene: TRBJ2-1; D gene: NA; CDR3 length: 16; clone size: few
CDR3 protein: CSVERDRGNYGYTF; CDR3 DNA: TGCAGCGTTGAAAGGGACAGGGGTAACTATGGCTACACCTTC; V gene: TRBV29-1; J gene: TRBJ1-2; D gene: TRBD1; CDR3 length: 14; clone size: NA
CDR3 protein: CASSQENGNTGELFF; CDR3 DNA: TGCGCCAGCAGCCAAGAGAACGGAAACACCGGGGAGCTGTTTTTT; V gene: TRBV4-3; J gene: TRBJ2-2; D gene: NA; CDR3 length: 15; clone size: few
CDR3 protein: CASSPQGDLGYTF; CDR3 DNA: TGTGCCAGCAGTCCCCAGGGGGATCTAGGCTACACCTTC; V gene: TRBV7-9; J gene: TRBJ1-2; D gene: TRBD1; CDR3 length: 13; clone size: NA
CDR3 protein: CASSNRARDTQYF; CDR3 DNA: TGTGCCAGCAGCAACCGAGCTAGGGATACGCAGTATTTT; V gene: TRBV12-3/TRBV12-4; J gene: TRBJ2-3; D gene: NA; CDR3 length: 13; clone size: few
CDR3 protein: CASTPLGGPYNEQFF; CDR3 DNA: TGCGCCAGCACCCCCCTGGGGGGGCCCTACAATGAGCAGTTCTTC; V gene: TRBV5-1; J gene: TRBJ2-1; D gene: NA; CDR3 length: 15; clone size: NA
CDR3 protein: CASSFRGGELFF; CDR3 DNA: TGCGCCAGCAGCTTCCGGGGCGGGGAGCTGTTTTTT; V gene: TRBV5-1; J gene: TRBJ2-2; D gene: NA; CDR3 length: 12; clone size: NA
CDR3 protein: CASSYRGGSNEQFF; CDR3 DNA: TGTGCCAGCAGCTATCGGGGCGGGAGCAATGAGCAGTTCTTC; V gene: TRBV9; J gene: TRBJ2-1; D gene: TRBD2; CDR3 length: 14; clone size: few
CDR3 protein: CASRPFPNTEAFF; CDR3 DNA: TGTGCCAGCAGACCCTTTCCGAACACTGAAGCTTTCTTT; V gene: TRBV7-2; J gene: TRBJ1-1; D gene: NA; CDR3 length: 13; clone size: NA
CDR3 protein: CASSQEASSSYNEQFF; CDR3 DNA: TGTGCCAGCAGCCAAGAAGCTAGCAGCTCCTACAATGAGCAGTTCTTC; V gene: TRBV3-1; J gene: TRBJ2-1; D gene: NA; CDR3 length: 16; clone size: few
CDR3 protein: CASSPRLGTEAFF; CDR3 DNA: TGTGCCAGCAGCCCGCGCCTTGGGACTGAAGCTTTCTTT; V gene: TRBV7-2; J gene: TRBJ1-1; D gene: NA; CDR3 length: 13; clone size: NA
CDR3 protein: CASSFWDNTDTQYF; CDR3 DNA: TGCGCCAGCAGCTTTTGGGACAACACAGATACGCAGTATTTT; V gene: TRBV5-1; J gene: TRBJ2-3; D gene: NA; CDR3 length: 14; clone size: NA
CDR3 protein: CASSTVQGSGEKLFF; CDR3 DNA: TGCGCCAGCAGCACCGTACAGGGCTCAGGTGAAAAACTGTTTTTT; V gene: TRBV5-1; J gene: TRBJ1-4; D gene: NA; CDR3 length: 15; clone size: NA
CDR3 protein: CSAGTGKETQYF; CDR3 DNA: TGCAGTGCCGGGACAGGGAAAGAGACCCAGTACTTC; V gene: TRBV20-1; J gene: TRBJ2-5; D gene: TRBD1; CDR3 length: 12; clone size: NA
CDR3 protein: CAIGPGSIGETQYF; CDR3 DNA: TGTGCCATCGGCCCCGGGTCTATAGGGGAGACCCAGTACTTC; V gene: TRBV5-3; J gene: TRBJ2-5; D gene: NA; CDR3 length: 14; clone size: NA
CDR3 protein: CGGGPGSDTQYF; CDR3 DNA: TGCGGGGGGGGGCCGGGGTCAGATACGCAGTATTTT; V gene: TRBV20-1; J gene: TRBJ2-3; D gene: NA; CDR3 length: 12; clone size: NA
CDR3 protein: CASSPKADTQYF; CDR3 DNA: TGTGCCAGCTCACCAAAAGCAGATACGCAGTATTTT; V gene: TRBV18; J gene: TRBJ2-3; D gene: NA; CDR3 length: 12; clone size: NA
CDR3 protein: CSVNRDYGYTF; CDR3 DNA: TGCAGCGTGAACAGGGATTATGGCTACACCTTC; V gene: TRBV29-1; J gene: TRBJ1-2; D gene: NA; CDR3 length: 11; clone size: NA
CDR3 protein: CASSFPTSGGDNEQFF; CDR3 DNA: TGTGCCAGCAGCTTCCCTACTAGCGGGGGGGACAATGAGCAGTTCTTC; V gene: TRBV13; J gene: TRBJ2-1; D gene: TRBD2; CDR3 length: 16; clone size: few
CDR3 protein: CATRDPLKSYEQYF; CDR3 DNA: TGCGCCACCAGGGACCCACTAAAGAGCTACGAGCAGTACTTC; V gene: TRBV5-1; J gene: TRBJ2-7; D gene: NA; CDR3 length: 14; clone size: NA
CDR3 protein: CASSLVAGEVEQYF; CDR3 DNA: TGTGCCAGCAGCTTAGTAGCGGGAGAAGTCGAGCAGTACTTC; V gene: TRBV7-2; J gene: TRBJ2-7; D gene: TRBD2; CDR3 length: 14; clone size: NA
CDR3 protein: CASSPHMLAESSYNEQFF; CDR3 DNA: TGTGCCAGCAGCCCCCATATGCTAGCGGAGAGCTCCTACAATGAGCAGTTCTTC; V gene: TRBV7-8; J gene: TRBJ2-1; D gene: TRBD2; CDR3 length: 18; clone size: few
CDR3 protein: CASSLLGRTHYNEQFF; CDR3 DNA: TGTGCCAGCAGCTTACTGGGGCGGACACACTACAATGAGCAGTTCTTC; V gene: TRBV7-8; J gene: TRBJ2-1; D gene: NA; CDR3 length: 16; clone size: few
CDR3 protein: CASSQGTGENTGELFF; CDR3 DNA: TGCGCCAGCAGCCAAGGGACAGGGGAGAACACCGGGGAGCTGTTTTTT; V gene: TRBV4-3; J gene: TRBJ2-2; D gene: TRBD1; CDR3 length: 16; clone size: NA
CDR3 protein: CATALDNEQFF; CDR3 DNA: TGTGCCACGGCGTTGGACAATGAGCAGTTCTTC; V gene: TRBV10-3; J gene: TRBJ2-1; D gene: NA; CDR3 length: 11; clone size: few
CDR3 protein: CASSVGNAPSSYNEQFF; CDR3 DNA: TGTGCCAGCAGCGTAGGGAACGCTCCGAGCTCCTACAATGAGCAGTTCTTC; V gene: TRBV9; J gene: TRBJ2-1; D gene: NA; CDR3 length: 17; clone size: NA
CDR3 protein: CASNGGRTGETDTQYF; CDR3 DNA: TGTGCCAGCAACGGGGGTCGGACAGGGGAGACAGATACGCAGTATTTT; V gene: TRBV10-3; J gene: TRBJ2-3; D gene: TRBD1; CDR3 length: 16; clone size: few
CDR3 protein: CASSLTGTGAQHTSETQYF; CDR3 DNA: TGTGCCAGCAGCTTAACCGGGACAGGGGCTCAACACACCTCGGAGACCCAGTACTTC; V gene: TRBV7-8; J gene: TRBJ2-5; D gene: TRBD1; CDR3 length: 19; clone size: NA